The 3 T cell receptor beta chains below come from one sample, sequenced in a study of breast tumors, draining lymph nodes, adjacent tissues. One entry per CDR3 protein, called by TCRdb with MiXCR from the multiplex PCR reads. The sample shows roughly 86,000 distinct CDR3 sequences, roughly a fifth of them seen only once. The lymph nodes were axillary draining lymph nodes from breast cancer patients. The sequencing input was axillary lymph node tissue. The receptors were gathered from a female donor with breast cancer. Some clones in this sample may be carry-over from other donors' samples.

This clonotype was seen repeatedly, ten times or more. The CDR3 here is CASTPAGVSEQFF. DNA of the CDR3: TGTGCCAGCACCCCAGCGGGAGTCAGTGAGCAGTTCTTC. The rearrangement uses TRBV6-2 or TRBV6-3 and TRBJ2-1, with 8 positions matching TRBD2. The J segment lost 9 bases and the V segment lost 7 bases, leaving 8 bases of the junction unmatched. The CDR3 is 13 amino acids. In germline, CDR1 is MNHEY, CDR2 SVGEGT.

Regarding this clonotype: A read error may explain this, as a much larger clone is one base away. The chain carries TRBV12-3 or TRBV12-4 and TRBJ2-5; unclear D gene. The CDR3 spans 12 residues. V shed 5 bases and J shed 2 bases, with 6 bases lying between them. CDR3 amino acids: CASSMTQETQYF. CDR3 sequence (DNA): TGTGCCAGCAGTATGACACAAGAGACCCAGTACTTC.

This clonotype was seen ten or more times. This chain joins TRBV29-1 and TRBJ1-2, with 8 bases that match TRBD1. J lost 8 bases, V lost 2 bases, and 4 bases had no gene match. CDR3 size: 12 residues. The germline gives CDR1 SQVTM, CDR2 ANQGSEA. The CDR3 DNA follows: TGCAGCGTTGAATCAGGGGGCTGGGGCTACACCTTC. Amino acid sequence: CSVESGGWGYTF.